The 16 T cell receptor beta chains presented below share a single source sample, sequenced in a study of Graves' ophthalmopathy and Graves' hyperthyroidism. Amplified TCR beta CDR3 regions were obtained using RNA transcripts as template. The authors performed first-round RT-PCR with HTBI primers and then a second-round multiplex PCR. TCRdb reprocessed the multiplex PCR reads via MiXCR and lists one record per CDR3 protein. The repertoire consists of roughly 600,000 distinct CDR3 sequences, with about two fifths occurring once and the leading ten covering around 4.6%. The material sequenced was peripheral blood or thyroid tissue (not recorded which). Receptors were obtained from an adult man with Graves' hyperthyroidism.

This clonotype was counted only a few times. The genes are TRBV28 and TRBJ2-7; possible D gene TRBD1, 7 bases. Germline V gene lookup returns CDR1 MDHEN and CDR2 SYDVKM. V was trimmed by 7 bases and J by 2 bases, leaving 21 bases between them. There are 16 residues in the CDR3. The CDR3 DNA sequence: TGTGCCAGCAACCCCGGAAGGGGGCGGGGCACCTACGAGCAGTACTTC. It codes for CASNPGRGRGTYEQYF.

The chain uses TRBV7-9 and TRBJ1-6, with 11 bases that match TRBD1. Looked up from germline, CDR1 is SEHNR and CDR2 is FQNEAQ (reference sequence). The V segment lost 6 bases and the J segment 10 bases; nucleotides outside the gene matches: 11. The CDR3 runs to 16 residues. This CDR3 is CASRPKGQGAGSPLHF. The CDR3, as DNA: TGTGCCAGCAGACCAAAAGGACAGGGGGCTGGATCACCCCTCCACTTT.

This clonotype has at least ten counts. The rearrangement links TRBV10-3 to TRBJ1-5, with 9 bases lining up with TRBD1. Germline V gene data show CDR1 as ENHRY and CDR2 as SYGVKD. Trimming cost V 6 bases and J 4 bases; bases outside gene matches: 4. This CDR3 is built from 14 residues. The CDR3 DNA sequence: TGTGCCATCAGACAGGACAGGGGTAATCAGCCCCAGCATTTT. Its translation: CAIRQDRGNQPQHF.

The CDR3 sequence is CASSLEPTGETQYF. The DNA of the CDR3 is TGTGCCAGCAGCTTGGAGCCTACCGGAGAGACCCAGTACTTC. V usage is TRBV5-4 and J usage is TRBJ2-5; D remains ambiguous. Trimming took 0 bases from V and 4 from J, leaving 10 bases between them. Per germline, CDR1 SGHNT and CDR2 YYREEE (reference sequence). CDR3 length: 14 residues.

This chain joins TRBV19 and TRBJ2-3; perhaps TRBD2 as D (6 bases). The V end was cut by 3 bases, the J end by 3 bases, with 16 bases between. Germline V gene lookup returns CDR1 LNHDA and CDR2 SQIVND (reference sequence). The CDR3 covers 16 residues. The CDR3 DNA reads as TGTGCCAGTAGTATTCTGGGGAGGAAGGGGACAGATACGCAGTATTTT. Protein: CASSILGRKGTDTQYF.

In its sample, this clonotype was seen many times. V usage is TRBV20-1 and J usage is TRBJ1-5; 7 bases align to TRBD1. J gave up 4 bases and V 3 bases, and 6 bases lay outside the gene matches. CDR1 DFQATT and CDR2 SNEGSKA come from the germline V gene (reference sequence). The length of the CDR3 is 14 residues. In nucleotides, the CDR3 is TGCAGTGCTAGGACAGGGCCGTTTAATCAGCCCCAGCATTTT. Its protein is CSARTGPFNQPQHF.

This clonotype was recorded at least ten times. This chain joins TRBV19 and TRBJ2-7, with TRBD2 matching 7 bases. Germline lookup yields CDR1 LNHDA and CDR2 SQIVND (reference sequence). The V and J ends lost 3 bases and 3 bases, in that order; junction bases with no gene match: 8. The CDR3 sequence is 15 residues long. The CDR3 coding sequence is TGTGCCAGTAGTATTAGCGGGTCCACCAGCTACGAGCAGTACTTC. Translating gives CASSISGSTSYEQYF.

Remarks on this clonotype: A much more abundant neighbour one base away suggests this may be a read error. The CDR3 nucleotides are TGTGCCAGCAGCTTAATGACAGGGGACGGCTACACCTTC. Amino acid sequence: CASSLMTGDGYTF. The chain uses TRBV7-9 and TRBJ1-2; 8 bases map to TRBD1. Looked up from germline, CDR1 is SEHNR and CDR2 is FQNEAQ (reference sequence). The trim removed 2 bases at V and 8 bases at J, leaving 4 bases unmatched. The CDR3 has 13 amino acids. Together with reference TRBV7-9 and TRBJ1-2, the CDR3 gives the full variable domain: DTGVSQNPRHKITKRGQNVTFRCDPISEHNRLYWYRQTLGQGPEFLTYFQNEAQLEKSRLLSDRFSAERPKGSFSTLEIQRTEQGDSAMYLCASSLMTGDGYTFGSGTRLTVV.

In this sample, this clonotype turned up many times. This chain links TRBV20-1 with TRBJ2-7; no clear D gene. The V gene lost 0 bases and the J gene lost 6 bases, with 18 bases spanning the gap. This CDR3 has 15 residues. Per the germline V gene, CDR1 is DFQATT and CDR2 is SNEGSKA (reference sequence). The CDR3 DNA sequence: TGCAGTGCTAGAGATACGAAGGGTCTGGGTTCCGAGCAGTACTTC. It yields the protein CSARDTKGLGSEQYF.

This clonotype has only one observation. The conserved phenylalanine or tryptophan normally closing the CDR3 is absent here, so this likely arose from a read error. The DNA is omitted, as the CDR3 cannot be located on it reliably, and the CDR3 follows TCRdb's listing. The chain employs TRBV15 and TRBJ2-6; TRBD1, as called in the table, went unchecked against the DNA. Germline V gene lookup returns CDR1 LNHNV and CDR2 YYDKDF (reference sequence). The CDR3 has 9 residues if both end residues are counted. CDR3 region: CATSRDLGT.

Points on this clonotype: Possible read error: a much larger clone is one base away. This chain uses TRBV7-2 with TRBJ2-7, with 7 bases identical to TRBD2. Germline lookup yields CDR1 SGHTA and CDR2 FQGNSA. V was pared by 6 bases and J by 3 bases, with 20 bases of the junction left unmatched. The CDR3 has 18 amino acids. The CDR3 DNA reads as TGTGCCAGCAGTGGCCGTGGGGCTAGCGGTCCGGGCGGCTACGAGCAGTACTTC. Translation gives CASSGRGASGPGGYEQYF. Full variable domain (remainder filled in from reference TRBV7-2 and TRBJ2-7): GAGVSQSPSNKVTEKGKDVELRCDPISGHTALYWYRQSLGQGLEFLIYFQGNSAPDKSGLPSDRFSAERTGGSVSTLTIQRTQQEDSAVYLCASSGRGASGPGGYEQYFGPGTRLTVT.

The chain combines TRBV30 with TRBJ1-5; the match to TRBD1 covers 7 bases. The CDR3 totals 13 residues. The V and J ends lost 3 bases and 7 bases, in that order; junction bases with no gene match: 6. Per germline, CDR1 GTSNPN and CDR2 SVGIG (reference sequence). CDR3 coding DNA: TGTGCCTGGAGCACAGGGGTTCAACAGCCCCAGCATTTT. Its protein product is CAWSTGVQQPQHF.

CDR3 sequence: CASWGTGNYEQYF. The CDR3 bases are TGTGCCAGCTGGGGAACAGGGAACTACGAGCAGTACTTC. The V and J genes are TRBV2 and TRBJ2-7, with a possible D match to TRBD1 (6 bases). V lost 8 bases to trimming and J lost 3 bases, with 14 bases between them. The length of the CDR3 is 13 residues. Per germline, CDR1 SNHLY and CDR2 FYNNEI.

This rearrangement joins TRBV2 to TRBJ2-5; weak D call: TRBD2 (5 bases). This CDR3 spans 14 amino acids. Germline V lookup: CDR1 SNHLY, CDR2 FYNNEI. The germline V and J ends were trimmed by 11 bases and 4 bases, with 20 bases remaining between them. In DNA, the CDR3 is TGTGCCCGCGGGCAAGGGATAGGGCTAGAGACCCAGTACTTC. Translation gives CARGQGIGLETQYF. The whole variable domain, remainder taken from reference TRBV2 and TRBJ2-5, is EPEVTQTPSHQVTQMGQEVILRCVPISNHLYFYWYRQILGQKVEFLVSFYNNEISEKSEIFDDQFSVERPDGSNFTLKIRSTKLEDSAMYFCARGQGIGLETQYFGPGTRLLVL.

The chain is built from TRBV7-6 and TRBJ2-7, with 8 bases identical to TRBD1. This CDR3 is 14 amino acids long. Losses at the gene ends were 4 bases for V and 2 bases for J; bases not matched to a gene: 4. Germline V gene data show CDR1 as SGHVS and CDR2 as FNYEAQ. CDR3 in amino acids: CASSYGTGTYEQYF. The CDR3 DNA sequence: TGTGCCAGCAGCTACGGGACAGGTACCTACGAGCAGTACTTC.

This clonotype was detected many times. The DNA of the CDR3 is TGTGCCAGCACAAAGGCGACAGGGGTTCAGCCCCAGCATTTT. This sequence encodes CASTKATGVQPQHF. The chain couples TRBV12-3 or TRBV12-4 to TRBJ1-5, with 8 bases identical to TRBD1. This CDR3 region has 14 residues. Trimming took 7 bases from V and 6 from J; bases not matched to a gene: 8.